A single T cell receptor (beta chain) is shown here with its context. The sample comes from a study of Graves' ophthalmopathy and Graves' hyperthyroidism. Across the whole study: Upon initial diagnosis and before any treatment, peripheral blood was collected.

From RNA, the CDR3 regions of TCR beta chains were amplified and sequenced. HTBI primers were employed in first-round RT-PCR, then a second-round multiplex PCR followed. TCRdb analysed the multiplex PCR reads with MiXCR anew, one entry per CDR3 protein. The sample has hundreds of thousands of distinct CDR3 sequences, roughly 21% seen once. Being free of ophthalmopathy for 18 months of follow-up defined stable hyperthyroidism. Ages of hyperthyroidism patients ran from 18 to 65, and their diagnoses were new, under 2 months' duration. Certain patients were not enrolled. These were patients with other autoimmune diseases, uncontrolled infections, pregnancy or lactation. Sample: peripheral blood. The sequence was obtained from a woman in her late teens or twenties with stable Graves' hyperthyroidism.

CDR3 region: CASSRLVSVSYNEQFF. The CDR3 bases are TGTGCCAGCAGCAGACTAGTTTCTGTATCCTACAATGAGCAGTTCTTC. The chain has TRBV6-1 and TRBJ2-1, with a tentative D call TRBD2 (6 bases). In germline, CDR1 is MNHNS, CDR2 SASEGT. CDR3 length: 16 residues. V was clipped by 6 bases and J by 1 base, with 16 bases between them.